A selection of T cell receptor beta chains follows, all from one sample in a study of blood T cell repertoires in COVID-19. Generated by immunoSEQ multiplex PCR, the TCRdb table keeps only in-frame clones and is missing some. The sample holds some 250,000 clones, 70% to 90% seen once. The sample taken for sequencing was peripheral blood. The source is a human donor in a cohort sampled during active COVID-19. The CDR3 runs from the conserved cysteine through the conserved F or W. A D gene is named only where the DNA matches it firmly. Not every row has a clone size; where given, it reads once, few, many or a size class.

>-|-|14|TRBV19|TRBJ2-2
CASSPGIGGGELFF
TGTGCCAGTAGTCCGGGGATAGGAGGCGGGGAGCTGTTTTTT
>-|-|21|TRBV28|TRBJ2-1
CASSSLHGPLKAGQFYNEQFF
TGTGCCAGCAGTTCATTGCATGGTCCCCTAAAAGCGGGCCAGTTCTACAATGAGCAGTTCTTC
>-|-|15|TRBV4-1|TRBJ2-7
CASSQVGSGVKEQYF
TGCGCCAGCAGCCAAGTTGGGTCGGGAGTGAAAGAGCAGTACTTC
>TRBD2|once|20|TRBV9|TRBJ2-3
CASSTGGTSGARSSTDTQYF
TGTGCCAGCAGCACCGGCGGGACTAGCGGAGCCCGCTCTAGCACAGATACGCAGTATTTT
>-|-|14|TRBV28|TRBJ1-3
CASSLAVRGNTIYF
TGTGCCAGCAGTTTAGCAGTCCGCGGAAACACCATATATTTT
>-|-|19|TRBV2|TRBJ1-5
CASNPGQLAAPWDNQPQHF
TGTGCCAGCAATCCAGGACAGCTGGCTGCCCCATGGGACAATCAGCCCCAGCATTTT
>TRBD1|-|14|TRBV7-2|TRBJ1-2
CASSPDRAVYGYTF
TGTGCCAGCAGCCCAGACAGGGCGGTCTATGGCTACACCTTC
>-|-|14|TRBV19|TRBJ2-7
CASSSLTGHYEQYF
TGTGCCAGTAGTTCACTTACAGGGCACTACGAGCAGTACTTC
>TRBD1|-|15|TRBV18|TRBJ1-2
CASSPGQGSNYGYTF
TGTGCCAGCTCACCCGGACAGGGATCTAACTATGGCTACACCTTC
>-|-|12|TRBV19|TRBJ2-7
CASSDFSYEQYF
TGTGCCAGTAGCGACTTCTCCTACGAGCAGTACTTC
>-|-|13|TRBV27|TRBJ1-1
CASSLTRGTEAFF
TGTGCCAGCAGTTTAACGAGAGGCACTGAAGCTTTCTTT
>TRBD1|-|15|TRBV19|TRBJ1-3
CASSTGQGTGNTIYF
TGTGCCAGTAGTACCGGACAGGGAACTGGAAACACCATATATTTT
>TRBD1|-|15|TRBV6-1|TRBJ2-7
CASSDGTGGFDEQYF
TGTGCCAGCAGTGACGGGACAGGGGGCTTCGACGAGCAGTACTTC
>TRBD2|-|16|TRBV7-6|TRBJ2-1
CASSLGVSGLADEQFF
TGTGCCAGCAGCTTAGGGGTTTCGGGACTAGCAGATGAGCAGTTCTTC
>-|few|13|TRBV6-2/TRBV6-3|TRBJ2-5
CASSPRAQETQYF
TGTGCCAGCAGTCCGCGGGCCCAAGAGACCCAGTACTTC
>-|-|19|TRBV21-1|TRBJ2-1
CASSLTGLAPSSSYNEQFF
TGTGCCAGCAGCCTTACGGGACTAGCGCCTTCGAGCTCCTACAATGAGCAGTTCTTC
>-|-|16|TRBV19|TRBJ1-5
CASRGLRGYSNQPQHF
TGTGCCAGTAGGGGCCTTAGGGGTTATAGCAATCAGCCCCAGCATTTT
>-|few|11|TRBV28|TRBJ2-7
CASSRVYEQYF
TGTGCCAGCAGTCGGGTCTACGAGCAGTACTTC
>TRBD2|-|15|TRBV4-3|TRBJ2-7
CASSQVGGSGYEQYF
TGCGCCAGCAGCCAGGTGGGCGGGAGTGGCTACGAGCAGTACTTC
>TRBD1|-|14|TRBV5-4|TRBJ2-7
CASSRDRETYEQYF
TGTGCCAGCAGCAGGGACAGGGAGACCTACGAGCAGTACTTC
>-|-|13|TRBV27|TRBJ2-7
CASSLPHSYEQYF
TGTGCCAGCAGTTTACCCCACTCCTACGAGCAGTACTTC
>-|-|15|TRBV19|TRBJ1-1
CASTQAKHRATEAFF
TGTGCCAGTACCCAAGCTAAGCACAGGGCCACTGAAGCTTTCTTT
>TRBD1|-|15|TRBV7-9|TRBJ2-7
CASSSPSQGAYEQYF
TGTGCCAGCAGCAGCCCCAGCCAGGGGGCATACGAGCAGTACTTC
>-|-|13|TRBV3-1/TRBV3-2|TRBJ2-3
CASSPPGTDTQYF
TGTGCCAGCAGCCCCCCGGGCACAGATACGCAGTATTTT
>TRBD1|-|15|TRBV5-1|TRBJ1-1
CASSIGTGPGTEAFF
TGCGCCAGCAGCATCGGGACAGGGCCTGGGACTGAAGCTTTCTTT
>-|-|15|TRBV9|TRBJ1-4
CASSVDRGLHEKLFF
TGTGCCAGCAGCGTAGACCGGGGACTACATGAAAAACTGTTTTTT
>-|-|14|TRBV21-1|TRBJ2-7
CASSKDAGPGEQYF
TGTGCCAGCAGCAAAGACGCAGGGCCGGGCGAGCAGTACTTC
>TRBD2|-|13|TRBV10-3|TRBJ2-7
CAIKASGPYEQYF
TGTGCCATCAAAGCTAGCGGACCCTACGAGCAGTACTTC
>-|-|14|TRBV19|TRBJ2-7
CASRPTAGAWEQYF
TGTGCCAGTAGACCGACCGCGGGGGCATGGGAGCAGTACTTC
>TRBD1|-|16|TRBV9|TRBJ2-1
CASSAEGDRGSNEQFF
TGTGCCAGCAGCGCGGAGGGGGACAGGGGATCCAATGAGCAGTTCTTC
>TRBD1|-|14|TRBV27|TRBJ1-3
CASSATGVGNTIYF
TGTGCCAGCAGTGCCACAGGGGTTGGAAACACCATATATTTT
>TRBD1|-|17|TRBV7-4|TRBJ2-7
CASSPDRGRRSSYEQYF
TGTGCCAGCAGCCCAGACAGGGGGCGTAGGAGCTCCTACGAGCAGTACTTC
>-|-|16|TRBV4-3|TRBJ1-2
CASSQDLGGNSYGYTF
TGCGCCAGCAGCCAAGATCTGGGGGGGAATTCTTATGGCTACACCTTC
>TRBD1|-|15|TRBV5-1|TRBJ1-2
CASSSYGQGFYGYTF
TGCGCCAGCAGCTCATATGGACAGGGATTCTATGGCTACACCTTC
>TRBD1|-|14|TRBV24-1|TRBJ1-2
CATSGDRGNNGYTF
TGTGCCACCAGTGGGGACAGGGGGAATAATGGCTACACCTTC
>TRBD1|few|13|TRBV5-1|TRBJ2-7
CASRRDRGSEQYF
TGCGCCAGCAGACGGGACAGGGGAAGTGAGCAGTACTTC
>-|-|15|TRBV4-1|TRBJ2-7
CASSSPGRGVYEQYF
TGCGCCAGCAGCTCTCCTGGACGGGGAGTCTACGAGCAGTACTTC
>TRBD2|few|15|TRBV30|TRBJ2-1
CAWSRTSGIYNEQFF
TGTGCCTGGAGTCGGACTAGCGGGATCTACAATGAGCAGTTCTTC
>-|-|16|TRBV11-2|TRBJ2-1
CASSLRVAITYNEQFF
TGTGCCAGCAGCTTGCGGGTAGCAATCACCTACAATGAGCAGTTCTTC
>TRBD2|-|14|TRBV5-4|TRBJ2-7
CASSLTSGNYEQYF
TGTGCCAGCAGCTTGACTAGCGGGAACTACGAGCAGTACTTC
>-|-|14|TRBV24-1|TRBJ1-4
CAEIWVSRREKLFF
TGTGCCGAGATTTGGGTCTCCCGGCGGGAAAAACTGTTTTTT